Detailed here is one TCR beta chain. Its antigen is unidentified. The data originate from a study of cytomegalovirus exposure and HLA in healthy donors. Study summary: Early release data held tens of millions of unique TCRs from HLA-typed donors.

The PCR made use of 60 Vbeta and 13 Jbeta primers. Measured with immunoSEQ multiplex PCR; TCRdb has only the in-frame clones, and not every one. The sample includes 200,000 or so clones, more than 70% of them seen just once. The germline V gene has CDR1 MNHEY and CDR2 SVGAGI. V dropped 6 bases and J dropped 0 bases, with 13 bases sitting between them. The CDR3 covers 15 residues. Study observations and caveats: Association of some 18,000 TCR beta sequences with HLA alleles was found at 0.05 false discovery rate in a later analysis.

This receptor was identified in a boy younger than 18 in good health and CMV-seronegative. Sequenced input: PBMCs. The gene calls are TRBV6-5 and TRBJ2-3; D gene ambiguous. For the CDR3, the DNA is TGTGCCAGCAGGGTCATACTCGGGAGCACAGATACGCAGTATTTT. Encoded protein: CASRVILGSTDTQYF.